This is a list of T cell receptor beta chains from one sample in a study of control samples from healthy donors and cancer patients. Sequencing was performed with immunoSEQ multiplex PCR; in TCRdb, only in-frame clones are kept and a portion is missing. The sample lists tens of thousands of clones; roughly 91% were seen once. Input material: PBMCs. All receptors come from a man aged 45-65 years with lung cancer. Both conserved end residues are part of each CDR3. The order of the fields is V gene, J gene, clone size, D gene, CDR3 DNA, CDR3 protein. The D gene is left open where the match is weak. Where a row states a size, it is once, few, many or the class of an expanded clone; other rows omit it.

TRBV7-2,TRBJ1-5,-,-,TGTGCCAGCAGCCCGAGGGTGTCGGGGAATCAGCCCCAGCATTTT,CASSPRVSGNQPQHF
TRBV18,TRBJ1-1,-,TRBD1,TGTGCCAGCTTCCCGGGACAGGGGGCGAACACTGAAGCTTTCTTT,CASFPGQGANTEAFF
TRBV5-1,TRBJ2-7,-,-,TGCGCCAGCAGCTTGGTCCCCGCGAACCTTCCCTACGAGCAGTACTTC,CASSLVPANLPYEQYF
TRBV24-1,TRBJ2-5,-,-,TGTGCCACCAGTGATTCGGGACAAACCCAAGAGACCCAGTACTTC,CATSDSGQTQETQYF
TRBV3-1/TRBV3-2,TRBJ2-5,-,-,TGTGCCAGCAGCCAAGCCGATGGAGAGACCCAGTACTTC,CASSQADGETQYF
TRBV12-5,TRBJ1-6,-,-,TGTGCTAGTGGTTTGGAGAGATCTCCCGGGGGGCCCTATAATTCACCCCTCCACTTT,CASGLERSPGGPYNSPLHF
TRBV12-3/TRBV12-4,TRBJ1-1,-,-,TGTGCCAGCAGTTTTTCGGAGGACACTGAAGCTTTCTTT,CASSFSEDTEAFF
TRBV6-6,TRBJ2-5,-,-,TGTGCCAGCAGTATAGCCGGTCGGGGGACCCAGTACTTC,CASSIAGRGTQYF
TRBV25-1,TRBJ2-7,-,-,TGTGCCAGCAGTGAGGGTTTTTGGGACGGACACTACGAGCAGTACTTC,CASSEGFWDGHYEQYF
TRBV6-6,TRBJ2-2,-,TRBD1,TGTGCCAGCAGTCGGACCCCAGGGGGCACGGACACCGGGGAGCTGTTTTTT,CASSRTPGGTDTGELFF
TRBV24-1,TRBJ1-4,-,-,TGTGCCACCAGTGACAACCGACCGGGGAGTTATGAAAAACTGTTTTTT,CATSDNRPGSYEKLFF
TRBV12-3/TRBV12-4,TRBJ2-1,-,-,TGTGCAAGCAGTTACATGGTCTATGAGCAGTTCTTC,CASSYMVYEQFF
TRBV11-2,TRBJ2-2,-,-,TGTGCCAGCAGCGGATACCTTACGAACACCGGGGAGCTGTTTTTT,CASSGYLTNTGELFF
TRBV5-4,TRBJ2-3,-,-,TGTGCCAGCAGCGGAGGACCCACTAGCACAGATACGCAGTATTTT,CASSGGPTSTDTQYF
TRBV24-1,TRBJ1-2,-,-,TGTGCCACTTATAACCCTTCTAACTATGGCTACACCTTC,CATYNPSNYGYTF
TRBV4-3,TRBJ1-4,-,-,TGCGCCAGCAGCCAATTCGCAACTAATGAAAAACTGTTTTTT,CASSQFATNEKLFF
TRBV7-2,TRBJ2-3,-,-,TGTGCCATAGGCGGGGGCTTCACAGATACGCAGTATTTT,CAIGGGFTDTQYF
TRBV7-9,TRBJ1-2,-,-,TGTGCCAGCAGCTTACTTGAGGGGGGGGCCGGGGGCTACACCTTC,CASSLLEGGAGGYTF
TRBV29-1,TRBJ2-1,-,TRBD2,TGCAGCGTTGGGTTGTCTAGCGGGGGGGCTGGTGAGCAGTTCTTC,CSVGLSSGGAGEQFF
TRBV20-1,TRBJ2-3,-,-,TGCAGTGCTAGTGCGCGGTATGGGGATACGCAGTATTTT,CSASARYGDTQYF
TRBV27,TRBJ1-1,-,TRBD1,TGTGCCAGCAGTTTATCAGGTCTTTACGTTTTGGCGACAGGGAAAACTGAAGCTTTCTTT,CASSLSGLYVLATGKTEAFF
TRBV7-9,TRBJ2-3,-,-,TGTGCCAGCAGCCTCCTCACGACAGATACGCAGTATTTT,CASSLLTTDTQYF
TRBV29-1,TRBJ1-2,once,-,TGCAGCGCGGAACAGGGAACACGCGGCTACACCTTC,CSAEQGTRGYTF
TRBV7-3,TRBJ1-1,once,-,TGTGCCAGCAGCTTAAACCAGGCGGGTGAAGCTTTCTTT,CASSLNQAGEAFF
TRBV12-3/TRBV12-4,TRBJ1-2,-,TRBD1,TGTGCCAGCAGCCAGGGACAGGGGGGCTACACCTTC,CASSQGQGGYTF
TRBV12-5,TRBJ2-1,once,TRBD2,TGTGCTAGTGGTTTGGTACTAAGCGGGGCCTACAATGAGCAGTTCTTC,CASGLVLSGAYNEQFF
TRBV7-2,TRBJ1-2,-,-,TGTGCCAGCAGCTTAGACTCCCATGGCTACACCTTC,CASSLDSHGYTF
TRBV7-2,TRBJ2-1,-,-,TGTGCCAGCACCAAAGGAGAGGATCGTAATGAGCAGTTCTTC,CASTKGEDRNEQFF
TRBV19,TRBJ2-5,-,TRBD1,TGTGCCAGTAGTGCCCAACAGGGGGCCGGGGAGACCCAGTACTTC,CASSAQQGAGETQYF
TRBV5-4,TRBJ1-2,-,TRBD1,TGTGCCAGCAGCTTGGACGGGACAGGGGACGGCTACACCTTC,CASSLDGTGDGYTF
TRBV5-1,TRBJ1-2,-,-,TGCGCCAGCACTCTCTTGGGTGAGAGCTATGGCTACACCTTC,CASTLLGESYGYTF
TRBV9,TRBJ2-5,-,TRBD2,TGTGCCAGCAGCGGCCCCATGTTGACTAGCGGGGGGGCGCAGACCCAGTACTTC,CASSGPMLTSGGAQTQYF
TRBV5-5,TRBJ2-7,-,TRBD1,TGTGCCAGCAGCCGAGCGACAGGGTTGACCTACGAGCAGTACTTC,CASSRATGLTYEQYF
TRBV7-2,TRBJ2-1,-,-,TGTGCCAGCAGCTCCGGGAGCTCCTACAATGAGCAGTTCTTC,CASSSGSSYNEQFF
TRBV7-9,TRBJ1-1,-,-,TGTGCCACCACAGCTTCAGCTCGGGACACTGAAGCTTTCTTT,CATTASARDTEAFF
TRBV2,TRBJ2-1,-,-,TGTGCCAGCAGTTCGACGCAGTCGGCAAATGAGCAGTTCTTC,CASSSTQSANEQFF
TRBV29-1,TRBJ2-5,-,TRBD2,TGCAGCGTTGACGGGGGGGAGACCCAGTACTTC,CSVDGGETQYF
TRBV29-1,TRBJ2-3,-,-,TGCAGCGTTGAACGGGCCGAAACCGATGCGCAGTATTTT,CSVERAETDAQYF
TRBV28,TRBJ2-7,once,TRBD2,TGTGCCAGCAGTTCGCTTAGCGGGGGCTACGAGCAGTACTTC,CASSSLSGGYEQYF
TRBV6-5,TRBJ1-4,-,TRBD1,TGTGCCACCGGAAGGGGACAGCTAAATGAAAAACTGTTTTTT,CATGRGQLNEKLFF
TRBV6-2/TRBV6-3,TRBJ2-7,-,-,TGTGCCAGCGGCCGGGACGGCTCCTACGAGCAGTACTTC,CASGRDGSYEQYF
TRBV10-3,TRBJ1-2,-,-,TGTGCCATCAAGGATGGCTACACCTTC,CAIKDGYTF
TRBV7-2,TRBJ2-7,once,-,TGTGCCAGCAGCTTAGGTGGGGTATCGGGCGAGCAGTACTTC,CASSLGGVSGEQYF
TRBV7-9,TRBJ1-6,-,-,TGTGCCAGCGCCCCGGGCAATTCACCCCTCCACTTT,CASAPGNSPLHF
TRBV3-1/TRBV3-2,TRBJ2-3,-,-,TGTGCCAGCAGCCAAGATCAAGATACGCAGTATTTT,CASSQDQDTQYF
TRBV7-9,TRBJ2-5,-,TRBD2,TGTGCCAGCAGCTGGGGGGGAGGAGAGACCCAGTACTTC,CASSWGGGETQYF
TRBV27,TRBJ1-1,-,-,TGTGCCAGCAGTTTGGGCAGGGTCGCTGAAGCTTTCTTT,CASSLGRVAEAFF
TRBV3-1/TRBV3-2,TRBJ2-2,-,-,TGTGCCAGCAGCCAAAGGGGCACCGGGGAGCTGTTTTTT,CASSQRGTGELFF
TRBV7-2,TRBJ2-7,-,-,TGTGCCAGCAGTCTACCTGCACAGGGACCCGAGCAGTACTTC,CASSLPAQGPEQYF
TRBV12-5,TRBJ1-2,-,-,TGTGCTAGTGGTCCCGACGTGGGGGTCTATGGCTACACCTTC,CASGPDVGVYGYTF